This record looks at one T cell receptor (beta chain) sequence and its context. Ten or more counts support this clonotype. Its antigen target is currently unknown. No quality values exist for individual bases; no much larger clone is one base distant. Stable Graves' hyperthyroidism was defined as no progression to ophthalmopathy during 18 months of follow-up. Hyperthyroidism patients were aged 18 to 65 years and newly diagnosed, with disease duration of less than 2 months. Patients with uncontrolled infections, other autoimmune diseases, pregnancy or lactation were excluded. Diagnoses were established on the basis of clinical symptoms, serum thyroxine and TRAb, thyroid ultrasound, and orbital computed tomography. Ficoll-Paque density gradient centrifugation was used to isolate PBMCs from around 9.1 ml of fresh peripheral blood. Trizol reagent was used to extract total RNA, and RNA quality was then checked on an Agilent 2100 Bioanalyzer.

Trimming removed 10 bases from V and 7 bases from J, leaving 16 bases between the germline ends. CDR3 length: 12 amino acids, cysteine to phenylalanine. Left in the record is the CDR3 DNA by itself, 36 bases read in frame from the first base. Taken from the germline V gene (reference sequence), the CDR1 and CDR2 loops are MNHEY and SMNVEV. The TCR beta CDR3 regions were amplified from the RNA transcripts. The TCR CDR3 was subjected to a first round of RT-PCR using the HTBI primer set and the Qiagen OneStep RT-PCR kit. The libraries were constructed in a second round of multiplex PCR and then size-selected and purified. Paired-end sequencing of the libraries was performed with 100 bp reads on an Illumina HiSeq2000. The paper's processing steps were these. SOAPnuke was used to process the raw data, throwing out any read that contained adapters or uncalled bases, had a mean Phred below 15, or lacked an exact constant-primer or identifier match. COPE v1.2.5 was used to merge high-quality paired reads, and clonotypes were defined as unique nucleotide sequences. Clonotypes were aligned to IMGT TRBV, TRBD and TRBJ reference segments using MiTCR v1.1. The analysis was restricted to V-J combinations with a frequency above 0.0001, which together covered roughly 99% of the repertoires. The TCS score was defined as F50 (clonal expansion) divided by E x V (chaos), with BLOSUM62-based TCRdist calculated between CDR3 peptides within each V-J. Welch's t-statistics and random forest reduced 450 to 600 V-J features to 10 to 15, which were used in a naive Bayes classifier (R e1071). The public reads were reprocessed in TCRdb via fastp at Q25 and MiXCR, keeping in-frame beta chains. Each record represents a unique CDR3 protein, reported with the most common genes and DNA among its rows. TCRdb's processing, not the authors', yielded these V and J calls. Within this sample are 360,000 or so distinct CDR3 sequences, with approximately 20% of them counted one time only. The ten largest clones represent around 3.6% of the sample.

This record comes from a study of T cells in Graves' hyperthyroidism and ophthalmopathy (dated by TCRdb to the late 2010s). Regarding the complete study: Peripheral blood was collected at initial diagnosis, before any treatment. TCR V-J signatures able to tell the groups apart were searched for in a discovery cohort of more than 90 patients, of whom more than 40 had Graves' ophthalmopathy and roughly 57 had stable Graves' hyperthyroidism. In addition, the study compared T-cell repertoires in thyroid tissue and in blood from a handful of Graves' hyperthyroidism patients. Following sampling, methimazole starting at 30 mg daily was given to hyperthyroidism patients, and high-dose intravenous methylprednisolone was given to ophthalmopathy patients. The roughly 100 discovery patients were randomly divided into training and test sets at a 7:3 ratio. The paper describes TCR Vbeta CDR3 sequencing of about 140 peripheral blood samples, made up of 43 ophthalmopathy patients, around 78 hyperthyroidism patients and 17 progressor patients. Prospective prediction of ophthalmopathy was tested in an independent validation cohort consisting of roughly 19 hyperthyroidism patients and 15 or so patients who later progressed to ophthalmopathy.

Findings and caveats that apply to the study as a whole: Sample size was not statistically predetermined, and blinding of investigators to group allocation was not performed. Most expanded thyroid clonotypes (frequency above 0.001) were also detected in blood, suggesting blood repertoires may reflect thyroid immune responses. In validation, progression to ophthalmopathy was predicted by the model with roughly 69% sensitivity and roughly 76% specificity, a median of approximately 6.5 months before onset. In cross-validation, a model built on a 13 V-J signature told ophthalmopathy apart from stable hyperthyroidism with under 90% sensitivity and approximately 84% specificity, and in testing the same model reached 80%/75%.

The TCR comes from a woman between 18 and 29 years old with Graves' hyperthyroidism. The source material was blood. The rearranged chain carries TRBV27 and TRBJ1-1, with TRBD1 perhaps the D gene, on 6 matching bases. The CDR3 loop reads CATRPGGGEAFF. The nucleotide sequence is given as TGTGCCACCAGACCCGGGGGCGGTGAAGCTTTCTTT.